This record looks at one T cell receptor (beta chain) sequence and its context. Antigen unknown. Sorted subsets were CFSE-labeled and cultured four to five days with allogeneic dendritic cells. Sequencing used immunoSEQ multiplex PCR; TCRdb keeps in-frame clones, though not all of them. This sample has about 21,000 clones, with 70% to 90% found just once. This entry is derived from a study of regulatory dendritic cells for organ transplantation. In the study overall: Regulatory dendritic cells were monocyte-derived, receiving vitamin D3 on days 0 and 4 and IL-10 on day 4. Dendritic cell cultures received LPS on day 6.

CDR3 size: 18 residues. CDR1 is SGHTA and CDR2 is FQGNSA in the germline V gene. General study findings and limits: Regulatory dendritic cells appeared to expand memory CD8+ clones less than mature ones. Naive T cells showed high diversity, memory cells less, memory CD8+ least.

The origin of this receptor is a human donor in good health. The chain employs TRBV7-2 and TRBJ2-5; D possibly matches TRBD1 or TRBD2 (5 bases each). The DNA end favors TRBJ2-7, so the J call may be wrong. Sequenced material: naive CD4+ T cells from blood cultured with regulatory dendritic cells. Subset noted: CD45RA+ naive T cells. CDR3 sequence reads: CASSLIERGRTSSYEQYF. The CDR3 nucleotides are TGTGCCAGCAGCTTAATAGAAAGGGGACGGACAAGCTCCTACGAGCAGTACTTC.